This TCR beta chain was observed in a study of blood T cell repertoires in COVID-19. How the authors handled the data: Nucleated cell counts were estimated from reference gene primer amplification. TCRdb's table, derived via immunoSEQ multiplex PCR, lists solely in-frame clones and lacks some. That table is the source of V, J and clone size, and D and trimming were worked out from the DNA. The profile shows under 300,000 clones, about 85% of them singletons. With 2 bases clipped from V and 7 bases from J, the junction kept 9 bases outside the gene matches. Germline CDR1 ENHRY, CDR2 SYGVKD. CDR3 length: 16 amino acids.

The source is a woman aged 25-40 years with acute COVID-19. The specimen sequenced was PBMCs or T cells enriched from blood (not recorded which). V and J are TRBV10-3 and TRBJ1-5, with TRBD1 matching over 9 bases. The CDR3 spells CAISEPRGQGDQPQHF. The CDR3 DNA follows: TGTGCCATCAGTGAGCCTCGGGGACAGGGAGACCAGCCCCAGCATTTT.